This T cell receptor (beta chain) comes out of a study of preoperative IRX-2 immunotherapy in early breast cancer. Sequencing used immunoSEQ multiplex PCR; TCRdb keeps in-frame clones, though not all of them. This sample has around 29,000 clones, with approximately 83% found just once. The sample's treatment: preoperative locoregional IRX-2 cytokine immunotherapy. Preoperative locoregional IRX-2 cytokine immunotherapy was tested in the phase Ib source study. V dropped 4 bases and J dropped 8 bases, with 14 bases sitting between them. Germline V gene sequence: CDR1 GTSNPN, CDR2 SVGIG (reference sequence). There are 13 residues in the CDR3.

This TCR came from a human donor with breast cancer. The rearrangement uses TRBV30 and TRBJ1-4; D gene unclear. Sampling was conducted from a patient treated with IRX-2 immunotherapy. The CDR3 loop reads CAWKTGIGEKLFF. As DNA, the CDR3 is TGTGCCTGGAAAACGGGAATAGGAGAAAAACTGTTTTTT.